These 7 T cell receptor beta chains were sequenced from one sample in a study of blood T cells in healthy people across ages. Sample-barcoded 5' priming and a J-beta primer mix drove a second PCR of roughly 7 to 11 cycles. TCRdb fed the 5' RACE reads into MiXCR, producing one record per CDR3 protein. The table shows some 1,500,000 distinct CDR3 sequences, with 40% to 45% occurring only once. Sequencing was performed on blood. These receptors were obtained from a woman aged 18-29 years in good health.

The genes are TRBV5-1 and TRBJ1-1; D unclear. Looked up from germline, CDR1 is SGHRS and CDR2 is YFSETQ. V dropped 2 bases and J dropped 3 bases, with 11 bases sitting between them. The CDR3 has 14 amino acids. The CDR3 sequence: CASSFGTEDTEAFF. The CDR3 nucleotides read TGCGCCAGCAGCTTCGGAACCGAGGACACTGAAGCTTTCTTT.

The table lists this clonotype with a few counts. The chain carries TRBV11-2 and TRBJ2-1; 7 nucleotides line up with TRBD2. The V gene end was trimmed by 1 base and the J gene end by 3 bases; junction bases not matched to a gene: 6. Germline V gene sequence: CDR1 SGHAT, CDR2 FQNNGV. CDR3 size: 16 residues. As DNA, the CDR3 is TGTGCCAGCAGCTTAGTCCACCGGGACTACTACAATGAGCAGTTCTTC. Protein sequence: CASSLVHRDYYNEQFF.

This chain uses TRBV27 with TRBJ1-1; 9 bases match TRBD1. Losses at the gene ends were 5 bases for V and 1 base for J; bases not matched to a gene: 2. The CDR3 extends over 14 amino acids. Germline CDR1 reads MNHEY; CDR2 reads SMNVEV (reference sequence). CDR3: CASSRTGANTEAFF. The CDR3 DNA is TGTGCCAGCAGTAGGACAGGGGCGAACACTGAAGCTTTCTTT.

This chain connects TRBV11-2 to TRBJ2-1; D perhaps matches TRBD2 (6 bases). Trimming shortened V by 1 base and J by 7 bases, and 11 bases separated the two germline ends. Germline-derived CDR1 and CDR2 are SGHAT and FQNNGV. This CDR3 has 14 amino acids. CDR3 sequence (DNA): TGTGCCAGCAGCTTAGCCGGGAGCAAAAATGAGCAGTTCTTC. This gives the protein CASSLAGSKNEQFF.

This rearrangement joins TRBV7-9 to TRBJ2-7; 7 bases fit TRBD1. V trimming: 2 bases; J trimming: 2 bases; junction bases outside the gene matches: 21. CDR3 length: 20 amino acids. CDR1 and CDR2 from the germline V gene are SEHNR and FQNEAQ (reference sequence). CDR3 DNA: TGTGCCAGCAGCTTATTCGCGGAATGGAACAGGGGTGCCCTACCCTACGAGCAGTACTTC. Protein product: CASSLFAEWNRGALPYEQYF.

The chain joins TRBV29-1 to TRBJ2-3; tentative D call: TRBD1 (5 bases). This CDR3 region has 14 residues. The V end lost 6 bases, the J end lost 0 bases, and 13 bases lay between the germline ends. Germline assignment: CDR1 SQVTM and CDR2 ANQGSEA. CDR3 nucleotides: TGCAGCGTCGGCAGGGTGCTTAGCACAGATACGCAGTATTTT. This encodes CSVGRVLSTDTQYF.

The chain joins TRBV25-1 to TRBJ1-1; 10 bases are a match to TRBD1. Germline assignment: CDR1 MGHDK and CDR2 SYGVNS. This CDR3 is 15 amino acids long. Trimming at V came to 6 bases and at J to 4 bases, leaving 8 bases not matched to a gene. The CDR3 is CASRDRGQRSTEAFF. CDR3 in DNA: TGTGCCAGCAGAGACAGGGGGCAAAGGAGCACTGAAGCTTTCTTT. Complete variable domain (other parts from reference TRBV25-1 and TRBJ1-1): EADIYQTPRYLVIGTGKKITLECSQTMGHDKMYWYQQDPGMELHLIHYSYGVNSTEKGDLSSESTVSRIRTEHFPLTLESARPSHTSQYLCASRDRGQRSTEAFFGQGTRLTVV.